The entry that follows covers one TCR beta chain sequence. Its antigen is currently unknown. TCRdb reprocessed the 5' RACE reads, with one entry per CDR3 protein and no DNA. Recorded for this sample: some 450,000 distinct CDR3 sequences. This sample is part of a study of T cells expressing NK-cell markers. In the study overall: HCMV seropositivity characterized most of the eight sequenced donors, and seronegativity one. Study-level results: One observes that, in a handful of donors, these clonotypes were also the leading ones within the CD3+CD56-NKG2C+ fraction.

Germline lookup yields CDR1 SQVTM and CDR2 ANQGSEA. CDR3 length equals 11 residues. This rearrangement joins TRBV29-1 to TRBJ2-7; TCRdb calls TRBD1, which cannot be checked without DNA. The specimen was blood T cells: a sorted CD56 or NKG2C T cell subset, CD4+ or CD8+ T cells, or bulk PBMC T cells (not recorded which). The receptor was derived from a woman aged 18 to 69 in good health. The CDR3 loop reads CSIIVTGYQYF.